This T cell receptor beta chain was captured by sequencing in a study of T cell responses to AZD1222 COVID-19 vaccine. General study findings and limits: Researchers report vaccine-associated CD4 TCRs spanning spike, with dominance at 160-218 and 743-854. No repertoire was sampled before or during the peak T cell response, only after it.

On this clone: The antigen is unknown.

Second doses that came at about 4 or about 12 weeks were put together. This table comes from immunoSEQ multiplex PCR, and its TCRdb copy is limited to in-frame clones, with some not included. The sample yields fewer than 150,000 clones, around 89% seen once. The sequence came from an adult who received the AZD1222 COVID-19 vaccine. Sequencing was performed on peripheral blood, taken 28 days after the second AZD1222 dose.

The chain's CDR3 is CASSLAGLAAEQYF. The CDR3 region has the DNA TGTGCCAGCAGCTTAGCGGGACTAGCGGCCGAGCAGTACTTC. The J gene is TRBJ2-7, the V gene TRBV7-9; TRBD2 aligns across 11 bases. CDR1 SEHNR and CDR2 FQNEAQ come from the germline V gene (reference sequence). This CDR3 has 14 residues. The J segment lost 6 bases and the V segment lost 0 bases, leaving 1 base of the junction unmatched.